The sequence of this T cell receptor (beta chain) was determined in a study of blood T cell repertoires in COVID-19. Study background: Nucleic acid was either cDNA or gDNA, and it came from T cells, B-cell-depleted T cells, or PBMCs.

In the study's own analysis: The assay estimated nucleated cells by amplifying reference gene primers. Repertoires were generated with immunoSEQ multiplex PCR, while TCRdb's copy carries only in-frame clones and drops some. That table supplies the V and J calls and clone size; D and trimming were determined from the DNA. The top ten clones hold 1% to 1.5% of a sample with approximately 210,000 clones, roughly 94% of them seen once. CDR1 PRHDT and CDR2 FYEKMQ come from the germline V gene (reference sequence). V was trimmed by 3 bases and J by 4 bases, leaving 18 bases between them. The CDR3 sequence is 16 residues long.

This receptor was obtained from a man younger than 45 with acute or convalescent COVID-19. The sequenced material came from peripheral blood. The rearrangement joins TRBV13 to TRBJ2-5; weak D call: TRBD2 (6 bases). As DNA, the CDR3 is TGTGCCAGCAGCTTCCCGTCTGGGGGGTATGGAGAGACCCAGTACTTC. This gives the protein CASSFPSGGYGETQYF.